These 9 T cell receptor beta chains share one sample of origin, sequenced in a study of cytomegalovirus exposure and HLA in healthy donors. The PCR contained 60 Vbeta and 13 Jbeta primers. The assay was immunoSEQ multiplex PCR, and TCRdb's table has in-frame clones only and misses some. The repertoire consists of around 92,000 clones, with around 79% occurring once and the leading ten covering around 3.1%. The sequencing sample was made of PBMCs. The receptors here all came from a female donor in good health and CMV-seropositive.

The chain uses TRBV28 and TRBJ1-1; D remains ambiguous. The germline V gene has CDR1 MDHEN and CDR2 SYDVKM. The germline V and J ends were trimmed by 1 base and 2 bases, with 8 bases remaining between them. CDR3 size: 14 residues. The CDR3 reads CASSLSGVNTEAFF. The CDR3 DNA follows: TGTGCCAGCAGTTTATCCGGGGTTAACACTGAAGCTTTCTTT.

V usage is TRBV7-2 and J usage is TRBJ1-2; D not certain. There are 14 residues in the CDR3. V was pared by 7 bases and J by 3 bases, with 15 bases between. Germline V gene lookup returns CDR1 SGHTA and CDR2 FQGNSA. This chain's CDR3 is CASTLLGRDYGYTF. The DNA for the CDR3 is TGTGCCAGCACCCTACTCGGGCGGGACTATGGCTACACCTTC. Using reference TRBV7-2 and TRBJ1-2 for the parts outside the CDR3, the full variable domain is GAGVSQSPSNKVTEKGKDVELRCDPISGHTALYWYRQSLGQGLEFLIYFQGNSAPDKSGLPSDRFSAERTGGSVSTLTIQRTQQEDSAVYLCASTLLGRDYGYTFGSGTRLTVV.

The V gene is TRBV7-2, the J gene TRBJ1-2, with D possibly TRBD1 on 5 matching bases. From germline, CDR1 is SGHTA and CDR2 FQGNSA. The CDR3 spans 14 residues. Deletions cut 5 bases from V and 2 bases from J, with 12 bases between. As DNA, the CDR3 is TGTGCCAGCAGCCTCCAGGGTCCCAACTATGGCTACACCTTC. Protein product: CASSLQGPNYGYTF.

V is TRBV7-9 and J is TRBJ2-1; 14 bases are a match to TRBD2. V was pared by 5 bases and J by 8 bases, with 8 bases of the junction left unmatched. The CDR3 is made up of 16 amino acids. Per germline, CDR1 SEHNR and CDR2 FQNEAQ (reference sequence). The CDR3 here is CASSRSGLAGVDEQFF. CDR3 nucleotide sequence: TGTGCCAGCAGCCGATCGGGACTAGCGGGAGTGGATGAGCAGTTCTTC.

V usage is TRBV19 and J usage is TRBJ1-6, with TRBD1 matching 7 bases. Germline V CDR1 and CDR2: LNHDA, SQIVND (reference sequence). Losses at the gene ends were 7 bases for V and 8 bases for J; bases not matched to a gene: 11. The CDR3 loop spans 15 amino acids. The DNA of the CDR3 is TGTGCCAGTACCTCAGGGGGAGGATCTGATTCACCCCTCCACTTT. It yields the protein CASTSGGGSDSPLHF.

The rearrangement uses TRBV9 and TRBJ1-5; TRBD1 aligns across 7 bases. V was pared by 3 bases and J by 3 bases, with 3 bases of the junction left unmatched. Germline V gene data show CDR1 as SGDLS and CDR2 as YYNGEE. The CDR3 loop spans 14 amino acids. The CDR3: CASSGGQSNQPQHF. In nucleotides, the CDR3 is TGTGCCAGCAGCGGGGGACAGTCCAATCAGCCCCAGCATTTT.

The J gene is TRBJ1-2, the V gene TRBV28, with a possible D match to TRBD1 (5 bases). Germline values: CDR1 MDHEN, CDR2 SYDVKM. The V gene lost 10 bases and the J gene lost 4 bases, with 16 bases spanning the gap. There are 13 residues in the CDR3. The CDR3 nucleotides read TGTGCCACCAAAAAAATGGGGGGCTATGGCTACACCTTC. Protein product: CATKKMGGYGYTF.

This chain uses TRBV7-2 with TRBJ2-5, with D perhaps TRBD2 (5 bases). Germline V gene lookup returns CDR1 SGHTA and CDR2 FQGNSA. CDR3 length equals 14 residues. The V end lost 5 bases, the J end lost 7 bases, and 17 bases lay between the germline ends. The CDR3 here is CASSPAGPGRTQYF. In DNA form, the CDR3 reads TGTGCCAGCAGCCCAGCCGGGCCGGGGAGGACCCAGTACTTC.

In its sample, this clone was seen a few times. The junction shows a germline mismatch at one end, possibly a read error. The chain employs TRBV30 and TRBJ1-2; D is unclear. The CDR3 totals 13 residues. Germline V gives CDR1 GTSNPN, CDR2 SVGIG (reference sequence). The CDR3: CAWTRSAAGLTWF. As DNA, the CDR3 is TGTGCCTGGACCCGCTCGGCGGCGGGATTGACATGGTTC.